This T cell receptor (beta chain) was recorded in a study of blood T cell repertoires in COVID-19. As for the study in general: The study drew acute and convalescent COVID-19 samples from the United States, Italy and Spain. T cells, B-cell-depleted T cells, or PBMCs supplied cDNA or gDNA.

Original analysis: Counts of nucleated cells, estimated from reference gene primer amplification, were obtained. Repertoires were generated with immunoSEQ multiplex PCR, while TCRdb's copy carries only in-frame clones and drops some. For V, J and clone size, that table is used; D and trimming come from the DNA. The sample includes roughly 350,000 clones, more than 75% of them seen just once. V lost 5 bases and J 1 base, leaving 17 bases between the germline ends. CDR1 is SGHVS, CDR2 FQNEAQ, per germline. This CDR3 spans 16 amino acids. The genes are TRBV7-8 and TRBJ1-2; D is possibly TRBD1 (6 bases). This sequence originates from a woman aged 45-65 years with active or convalescent COVID-19. The sample taken for sequencing was peripheral blood. In DNA, the CDR3 is TGTGCCAGCAGCATGCCCCGGAGGACAGATAACTATGGCTACACCTTC. Translating it yields CASSMPRRTDNYGYTF.